This TCR beta chain was recorded in a study of T cell responses to AZD1222 COVID-19 vaccine. TCRdb's table, derived via immunoSEQ multiplex PCR, lists solely in-frame clones and lacks some. The table includes tens of thousands of clones, over 75% detected once. General study findings and limits: Most donors were white British, females outnumbered males, and clonal diversity was possibly underestimated. Just a handful of people given AZD1222 tested seropositive at baseline. Variant regions that are unmutated are reportedly the target of nearly half of spike-specific TCRs.

A word on this clone: Its matching antigen is unknown.

The input for sequencing was peripheral blood, taken 28 days after the second AZD1222 dose. The receptor was derived from an adult who received the AZD1222 COVID-19 vaccine.

The CDR3 region is CASSFTGNTEAFF. The CDR3 DNA sequence: TGTGCCAGCAGTTTCACGGGCAACACTGAAGCTTTCTTT. This sequence joins TRBV12-3 or TRBV12-4 and TRBJ1-1, with D uncertain. Trimming removed 3 bases at V and 2 bases at J, with 7 bases between. The CDR3 runs 13 residues.